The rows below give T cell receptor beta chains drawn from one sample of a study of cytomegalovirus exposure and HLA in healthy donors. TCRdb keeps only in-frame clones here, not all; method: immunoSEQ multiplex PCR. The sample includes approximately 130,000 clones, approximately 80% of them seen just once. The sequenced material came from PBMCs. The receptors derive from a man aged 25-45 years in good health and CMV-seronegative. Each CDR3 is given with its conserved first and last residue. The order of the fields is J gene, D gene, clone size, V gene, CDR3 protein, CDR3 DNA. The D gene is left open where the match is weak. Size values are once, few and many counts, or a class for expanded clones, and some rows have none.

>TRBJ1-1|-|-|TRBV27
CASSLPGSEAFF
TGTGCCAGCAGTCTGCCTGGCTCCGAAGCTTTCTTT
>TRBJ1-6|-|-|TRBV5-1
CASSRAGAGNSPLHF
TGCGCCAGCAGCCGCGCGGGGGCAGGTAATTCACCCCTCCACTTT
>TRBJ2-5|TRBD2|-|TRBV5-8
CASSSVERGVLETQYF
TGTGCCAGCAGCTCCGTCGAGCGGGGGGTTCTGGAGACCCAGTACTTC
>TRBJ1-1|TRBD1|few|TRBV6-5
CASSSPGQGDTEAFF
TGTGCCAGCAGTTCCCCGGGACAGGGAGATACTGAAGCTTTCTTT
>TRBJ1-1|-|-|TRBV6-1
CASTRNMNTEAFF
TGTGCCAGCACTAGAAACATGAACACTGAAGCTTTCTTT
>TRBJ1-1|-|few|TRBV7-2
CASSSRRTEAFF
TGTGCCAGCAGCTCAAGGAGGACTGAAGCTTTCTTT
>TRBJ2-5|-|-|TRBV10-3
CAISESSGRQTQYF
TGTGCCATCAGTGAGTCCTCGGGTCGGCAGACCCAGTACTTC
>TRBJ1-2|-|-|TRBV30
CAWSPGQTNYGYTF
TGTGCCTGGAGTCCGGGACAAACTAACTATGGCTACACCTTC
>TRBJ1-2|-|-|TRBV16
CASSQSVGGSNYAYTF
TGTGCCAGCAGCCAATCTGTTGGGGGCTCCAACTATGCCTACACCTTC
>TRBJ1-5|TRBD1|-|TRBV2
CASSGQGADQPQHF
TGTGCCAGCAGTGGACAGGGGGCGGATCAGCCCCAGCATTTT
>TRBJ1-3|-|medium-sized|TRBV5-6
CASSLVREDTIYF
TGTGCCAGCAGCTTGGTACGGGAGGACACCATATATTTT
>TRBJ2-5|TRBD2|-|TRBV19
CASSMSGLAGAETQYF
TGTGCCAGTAGTATGTCGGGACTAGCGGGAGCGGAGACCCAGTACTTC
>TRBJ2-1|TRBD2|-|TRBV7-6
CASSLVAGSGAEQFF
TGTGCCAGCAGCTTAGTAGCGGGTAGTGGGGCTGAGCAGTTCTTC
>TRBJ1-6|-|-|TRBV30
CAWSVPGGVNASPLHF
TGTGCCTGGAGTGTACCGGGGGGGGTAAATGCTTCACCCCTCCACTTT
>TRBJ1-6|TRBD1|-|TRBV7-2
CASSKRQGRYNSPLHF
TGTGCCAGCAGCAAACGACAGGGCCGGTATAATTCACCCCTCCACTTT
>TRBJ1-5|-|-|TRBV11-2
CASSSVRERNQPQHF
TGTGCCAGCAGCTCCGTCAGGGAACGCAATCAGCCCCAGCATTTT
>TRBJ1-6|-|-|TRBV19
CASSPARDNSPLHF
TGTGCCAGTAGTCCCGCGAGGGATAATTCACCCCTCCACTTT
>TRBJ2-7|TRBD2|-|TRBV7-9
CASSPRTSHHEQYF
TGTGCCAGCAGCCCCCGGACTAGCCACCACGAGCAGTACTTC
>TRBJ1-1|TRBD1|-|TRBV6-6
CASNRGQGYTEAFF
TGTGCCAGCAACCGGGGACAGGGGTACACTGAAGCTTTCTTT
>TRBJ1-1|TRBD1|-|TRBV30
CAWSRQGAAEAFF
TGTGCCTGGAGCCGTCAGGGGGCGGCTGAAGCTTTCTTT
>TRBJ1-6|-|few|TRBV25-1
CASSGGGGYSPLHF
TGTGCCAGCAGTGGAGGGGGGGGGTACTCACCCCTCCACTTT
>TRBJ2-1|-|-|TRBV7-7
CASSLVPQRFYNEQFF
TGTGCCAGCAGCTTAGTCCCCCAGCGGTTCTACAATGAGCAGTTCTTC
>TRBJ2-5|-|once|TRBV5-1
CASSWGRGRETQYF
TGCGCCAGCAGCTGGGGCAGGGGTAGAGAGACCCAGTACTTC
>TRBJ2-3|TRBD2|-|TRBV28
CASSLQGWVAGSTDTQYF
TGTGCCAGCAGTTTGCAAGGTTGGGTAGCGGGAAGCACAGATACGCAGTATTTT
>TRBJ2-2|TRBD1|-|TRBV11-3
CASSFGTGNTGELFF
TGTGCCAGCAGCTTTGGGACAGGGAACACCGGGGAGCTGTTTTTT
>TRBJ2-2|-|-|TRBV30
CGRQGSTGELFF
TGTGGTCGGCAGGGCTCCACCGGGGAGCTGTTTTTT
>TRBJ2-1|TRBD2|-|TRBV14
CASSQTSGRANEQFF
TGTGCCAGCAGCCAGACTAGCGGGAGGGCCAATGAGCAGTTCTTC
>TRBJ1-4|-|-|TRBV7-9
CASSLGREGEKLFF
TGTGCCAGCAGCTTGGGCAGGGAGGGAGAAAAACTGTTTTTT
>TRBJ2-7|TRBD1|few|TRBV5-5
CASSSPTGGSYEQYF
TGTGCCAGCAGCTCGCCTACAGGGGGGTCCTACGAGCAGTACTTC
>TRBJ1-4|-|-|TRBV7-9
CASSPQTGEEKLFF
TGTGCCAGCAGCCCTCAGACCGGGGAGGAAAAACTGTTTTTT
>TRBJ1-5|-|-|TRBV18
CASSPDSGSQPQHF
TGTGCCAGCTCACCAGATTCGGGGAGTCAGCCCCAGCATTTT
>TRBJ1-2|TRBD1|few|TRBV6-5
CASSTSGGANGYTF
TGTGCCAGCAGTACCTCAGGGGGCGCGAATGGCTACACCTTC
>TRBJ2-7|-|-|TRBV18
CASPTECCYEQYF
TGTGCCAGCCCGACAGAGTGCTGCTACGAGCAGTACTTC
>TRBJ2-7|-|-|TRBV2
CASTSPGTDIRASYEQYF
TGTGCCAGCACCTCCCCGGGAACAGACATACGGGCCTCCTACGAGCAGTACTTC
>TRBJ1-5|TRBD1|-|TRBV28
CASSSLTGGFQPQHF
TGTGCCAGCAGTTCCCTCACAGGGGGCTTTCAGCCCCAGCATTTT
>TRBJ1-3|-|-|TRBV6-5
CASTYTGSTGNTIYF
TGTGCCAGCACTTACACAGGGTCAACTGGAAACACCATATATTTT
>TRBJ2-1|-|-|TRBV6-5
CASSYSTGTEQFF
TGTGCCAGCAGTTACAGCACAGGGACTGAGCAGTTCTTC
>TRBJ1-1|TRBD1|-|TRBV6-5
CASSVTGGRYTEAFF
TGTGCCAGCAGTGTAACAGGGGGCCGCTACACTGAAGCTTTCTTT
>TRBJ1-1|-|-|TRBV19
CASSIDAGRMNTEAFF
TGTGCCAGTAGTATAGATGCAGGGCGGATGAACACTGAAGCTTTCTTT
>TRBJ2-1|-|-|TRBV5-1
CASSLGGGTYNEQFF
TGCGCCAGCAGCTTGGGTGGGGGCACCTACAATGAGCAGTTCTTC
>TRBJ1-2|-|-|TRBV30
CAWSVFGVEGAF
TGTGCCTGGAGTGTATTTGGGGTGGAAGGGGCCTTC
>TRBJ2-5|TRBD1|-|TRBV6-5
CASSRGTGRETQYF
TGTGCCAGCAGTAGAGGGACAGGGCGAGAGACCCAGTACTTC
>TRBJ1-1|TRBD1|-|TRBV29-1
CSVEGSGGAFF
TGCAGCGTTGAAGGTTCAGGGGGAGCTTTCTTT
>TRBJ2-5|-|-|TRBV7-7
CASSETGYQLGETQYF
TGTGCCAGCAGCGAAACAGGGTATCAGTTGGGGGAGACCCAGTACTTC
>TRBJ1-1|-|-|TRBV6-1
CASSPRGGLNTEAFF
TGTGCCAGCAGTCCCAGGGGCGGTTTAAACACTGAAGCTTTCTTT
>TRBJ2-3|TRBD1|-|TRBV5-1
CASTGQGVPDTQYF
TGCGCCAGCACGGGACAGGGAGTCCCAGATACGCAGTATTTT
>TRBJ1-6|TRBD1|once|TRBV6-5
CASSTTGFGNSPLHF
TGTGCCAGCAGTACGACAGGGTTTGGTAATTCACCCCTCCACTTT
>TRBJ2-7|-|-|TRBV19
CASSIDSSPRYEQYF
TGTGCCAGTAGTATCGACAGCTCTCCGAGGTACGAGCAGTACTTC
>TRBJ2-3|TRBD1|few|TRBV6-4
CASSPDRSADTQYF
TGTGCCAGCAGCCCGGACAGGTCGGCAGATACGCAGTATTTT
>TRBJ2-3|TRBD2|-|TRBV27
CASSFGGTSGPDTQYF
TGTGCCAGCAGTTTCGGGGGGACTAGCGGTCCAGATACGCAGTATTTT
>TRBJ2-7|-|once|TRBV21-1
CARGSLSYEQYF
TGTGCCAGGGGCAGTCTATCCTACGAGCAGTACTTC